The 16 T cell receptor beta chains below all came from one sample that was sequenced in a study of blood T cell repertoires in COVID-19. The assay was immunoSEQ multiplex PCR, and TCRdb's table has in-frame clones only and misses some. In the table there are 60,000 to 75,000 clones, approximately 80% of which are singletons. The specimen sequenced was peripheral blood. All receptors come from a woman in her forties or fifties with active or convalescent COVID-19.

This clone was recorded once. The rearrangement joins TRBV19 to TRBJ1-4; 9 bases line up with TRBD1. The trim removed 5 bases at V and 4 bases at J, leaving 8 bases unmatched. Germline values: CDR1 LNHDA, CDR2 SQIVND (reference sequence). The CDR3 totals 16 residues. The CDR3 protein is CASSPAPTGGNEKLFF. CDR3 coding DNA: TGTGCCAGTAGTCCTGCCCCGACAGGGGGTAATGAAAAACTGTTTTTT.

This clone was seen a few times. J is TRBJ1-1 and V is TRBV5-1, with a possible D match to TRBD1 (5 bases). Between the trimmed V and J ends, which lost 0 bases and 1 base, there was a span of 13 bases. From germline, CDR1 is SGHRS and CDR2 YFSETQ. CDR3 size: 16 residues. This chain's CDR3 is CASSLGMDTGNTEAFF. The CDR3 DNA is TGCGCCAGCAGCTTGGGAATGGATACAGGGAACACTGAAGCTTTCTTT.

CDR3 protein: CASSETHNTEAFF. As DNA, the CDR3 is TGTGCCAGCAGCGAGACACATAACACTGAAGCTTTCTTT. The rearrangement uses TRBV7-2 and TRBJ1-1, with unresolved D. This CDR3 region has 13 residues. Germline CDR1 is SGHTA and CDR2 is FQGNSA. V lost 5 bases to trimming and J lost 2 bases, with 9 bases between them.

This chain joins TRBV9 and TRBJ1-2, with 12 bases matching TRBD1. Germline-derived CDR1 and CDR2 are SGDLS and YYNGEE. This CDR3 is built from 15 residues. V gave up 2 bases and J gave up 4 bases; unmatched junction bases: 3. This CDR3 reads CASSVGTGGFYGYTF. CDR3 coding DNA: TGTGCCAGCAGCGTCGGGACAGGGGGCTTCTATGGCTACACCTTC. Full variable domain (outside the CDR3, taken from reference TRBV9 and TRBJ1-2): DSGVTQTPKHLITATGQRVTLRCSPRSGDLSVYWYQQSLDQGLQFLIQYYNGEERAKGNILERFSAQQFPDLHSELNLSSLELGDSALYFCASSVGTGGFYGYTFGSGTRLTVV.

This clone appeared a few times. The J gene is TRBJ1-5, the V gene TRBV18; TRBD1 is a possible D gene (6 bases). The CDR3 runs to 14 residues. CDR1 is KGHSH, CDR2 LQKENI, per germline. Deletions cut 5 bases from V and 6 bases from J, with 14 bases between. The DNA for the CDR3 is TGTGCCAGCTCATTATACAGGGTGGGTCAGCCCCAGCATTTT. Its translation: CASSLYRVGQPQHF.

The gene calls are TRBV27 and TRBJ1-6; D gene unclear. The CDR3 spans 17 residues. Trimming left V 2 bases short and J 2 bases short, with 13 bases between. Germline V lookup: CDR1 MNHEY, CDR2 SMNVEV (reference sequence). The CDR3 spells CASSLNGRGAYNSPLHF. DNA for the CDR3: TGTGCCAGCAGTTTAAACGGACGCGGGGCCTATAATTCACCCCTCCACTTT.

This clone turned up a few times. The CDR3 DNA reads TGTGCCAGCAGCTTATGGCAGGCCTACGAGCAGTACTTC. Translation gives CASSLWQAYEQYF. The V call is TRBV7-2, the J call TRBJ2-7; no definite D call. This CDR3 is 13 amino acids long. V was pared by 2 bases and J by 2 bases, with 7 bases between. Per germline, CDR1 SGHTA and CDR2 FQGNSA.

V usage is TRBV28 and J usage is TRBJ1-5; possible D gene TRBD1, 6 bases. The V gene's germline CDR1 is MDHEN and CDR2 SYDVKM. This CDR3 is 16 amino acids long. V lost 4 bases and J lost 2, with 15 bases in between. In nucleotides, the CDR3 is TGTGCCAGCAGTTCCCCCAGGGGCTATGGCAATCAGCCCCAGCATTTT. Translating gives CASSSPRGYGNQPQHF.

This chain connects TRBV7-9 to TRBJ1-1, with D maybe TRBD1 (6 bases). This CDR3 spans 14 amino acids. Germline V gene lookup returns CDR1 SEHNR and CDR2 FQNEAQ (reference sequence). V shed 5 bases and J shed 1 base, with 11 bases lying between them. This CDR3 is CASSPSTGNTEAFF. CDR3 nucleotides: TGTGCCAGCAGCCCTTCGACAGGGAACACTGAAGCTTTCTTT. Full variable domain (outside the CDR3, taken from reference TRBV7-9 and TRBJ1-1): DTGVSQNPRHKITKRGQNVTFRCDPISEHNRLYWYRQTLGQGPEFLTYFQNEAQLEKSRLLSDRFSAERPKGSFSTLEIQRTEQGDSAMYLCASSPSTGNTEAFFGQGTRLTVV.

For this clone: Other DNA sequences in this specimen translate into the identical CDR3. V gene TRBV11-2 combines with J gene TRBJ1-1; D might be TRBD1 (6 bases). The germline V gene encodes CDR1 SGHAT and CDR2 FQNNGV. The ends were cut back, 5 bases at V and 1 base at J, with 17 bases in the middle. The CDR3 runs 16 residues. In DNA form, the CDR3 reads TGTGCCAGCAGCGAAAAACAGGGCGGGTGGAACACTGAAGCTTTCTTT. Its translation is CASSEKQGGWNTEAFF.

The chain uses TRBV7-2 and TRBJ2-1; 8 bases align to TRBD2. The J segment lost 7 bases and the V segment lost 2 bases, leaving 7 bases of the junction unmatched. Germline V gene data show CDR1 as SGHTA and CDR2 as FQGNSA. There are 15 residues in the CDR3. The CDR3 DNA follows: TGTGCCAGCAGCTTACAGACGGGAGGGAGAAATGAGCAGTTCTTC. Protein product: CASSLQTGGRNEQFF.

The V and J genes are TRBV6-5 and TRBJ1-5; D not certain. In germline, CDR1 is MNHEY, CDR2 SVGAGI. V was shortened by 0 bases and J by 2 bases, with 8 bases between the two germline ends. This CDR3 contains 15 residues. CDR3: CASSYSQVGNQPQHF. CDR3 DNA sequence: TGTGCCAGCAGTTACTCCCAGGTCGGCAATCAGCCCCAGCATTTT.

This chain connects TRBV7-2 to TRBJ2-1; TRBD2 matches 7 bases. Germline V gene data show CDR1 as SGHTA and CDR2 as FQGNSA. Trimming cost V 3 bases and J 12 bases; bases outside gene matches: 8. The CDR3 totals 13 residues. The CDR3 sequence: CASSLRKGLRQFF. CDR3 in DNA: TGTGCCAGCAGCTTGAGGAAGGGACTACGGCAGTTCTTC.

The chain is built from TRBV7-9 and TRBJ1-1; 7 bases map to TRBD1. From germline, CDR1 is SEHNR and CDR2 FQNEAQ (reference sequence). This CDR3 has 15 residues. After removal of 4 bases from V and 2 bases from J, the junction contained 7 bases not matched to a gene. CDR3: CASSYITGVNTEAFF. The CDR3 DNA follows: TGTGCCAGCAGCTATATAACAGGGGTCAACACTGAAGCTTTCTTT.

This chain links TRBV27 with TRBJ1-1; 9 nucleotides line up with TRBD1. Germline CDR1 MNHEY, CDR2 SMNVEV (reference sequence). The V segment lost 7 bases and the J segment 0 bases; nucleotides outside the gene matches: 18. This CDR3 has 19 residues. As DNA, the CDR3 is TGTGCCAGCACCAAGAACGAGGTTGCGGGACAGGGTCTGAACACTGAAGCTTTCTTT. Translated, it gives CASTKNEVAGQGLNTEAFF.

The table lists this clone with a few counts. V usage is TRBV19 and J usage is TRBJ1-4, with D possibly TRBD1 on 6 matching bases. V was shortened by 3 bases and J by 5 bases, with 13 bases between the two germline ends. The CDR3 runs 15 residues. From germline, CDR1 is LNHDA and CDR2 SQIVND (reference sequence). For the CDR3, the DNA is TGTGCCAGTAGTATTCGAAGACAGGCAAATGAAAAACTGTTTTTT. As protein: CASSIRRQANEKLFF.